Listed here are 19 T cell receptor beta chains from one sample, sequenced in a study of blood T cell repertoires in COVID-19 (TCRdb year 2020). The method was the immunoSEQ multiplex PCR assay. TCRdb obtained this table from immuneACCESS and retained in-frame rearrangements with V and J assigned. These tables miss some clones; where compared with another copy, unresolved V genes account for less than half of the shortfall, and the remainder is unexplained. A total of about 200,000 clones appear in this sample, approximately 80% of them only once. The ten largest clones take up 9.7% of the sample. Sequenced input: peripheral blood. These receptors were collected from a man aged 50-59 years with active or convalescent COVID-19.

The chain employs TRBV5-1 and TRBJ2-3; TRBD1 aligns across 7 bases. The CDR3 spans 13 residues. CDR1 and CDR2 (germline): SGHRS, YFSETQ. V gave up 6 bases and J gave up 6 bases; unmatched junction bases: 7. The DNA for the CDR3 is TGCGCCAGCACCGGGACAGTACACGATACGCAGTATTTT. It yields the protein CASTGTVHDTQYF.

This sequence joins TRBV9 and TRBJ2-2, with D tentatively TRBD2 (6 bases). The CDR3 extends over 17 amino acids. The V end was cut by 0 bases, the J end by 3 bases, with 15 bases between. Germline V gene data show CDR1 as SGDLS and CDR2 as YYNGEE. The DNA for the CDR3 is TGTGCCAGCAGCGTAGTTGCGGGAAACATGGACACCGGGGAGCTGTTTTTT. It translates to CASSVVAGNMDTGELFF. Complete variable domain (other parts from reference TRBV9 and TRBJ2-2): DSGVTQTPKHLITATGQRVTLRCSPRSGDLSVYWYQQSLDQGLQFLIQYYNGEERAKGNILERFSAQQFPDLHSELNLSSLELGDSALYFCASSVVAGNMDTGELFFGEGSRLTVL.

This rearrangement joins TRBV29-1 to TRBJ2-2; D gene uncertain. V was trimmed by 2 bases and J by 0 bases, leaving 4 bases between them. This CDR3 has 13 residues. Germline-derived CDR1 and CDR2 are SQVTM and ANQGSEA. CDR3 in amino acids: CSVENSNTGELFF. The CDR3 nucleotides are TGCAGCGTTGAAAACTCGAACACCGGGGAGCTGTTTTTT.

The gene calls are TRBV10-3 and TRBJ1-4; TRBD1 agrees at 10 bases. CDR3 size: 15 residues. V lost 6 bases, J lost 6 bases, and 7 bases stayed unmatched. Looked up from germline, CDR1 is ENHRY and CDR2 is SYGVKD. The CDR3 nucleotides are TGTGCCATCAGCGTGACAGGGGGCGCCGATGAAAAACTGTTTTTT. Translated: CAISVTGGADEKLFF.

On this clone: This sample also contains other DNA sequences that code for the same CDR3. The CDR3 DNA reads TGTGCCAGCAGTCGACAGGGCTATGGCTACACCTTC. Translated: CASSRQGYGYTF. J is TRBJ1-2 and V is TRBV6-5; the match to TRBD1 covers 7 bases. The germline gives CDR1 MNHEY, CDR2 SVGAGI. The V gene end was trimmed by 5 bases and the J gene end by 4 bases; junction bases not matched to a gene: 1. This CDR3 contains 12 residues.

The rearrangement links TRBV12-3 or TRBV12-4 to TRBJ1-2; a possible D gene is TRBD1 (5 bases). The CDR3 loop spans 12 amino acids. Trimming took off 3 bases at V and 7 bases at J, with 9 bases between the two ends. The CDR3 here is CASSFQGSGYTF. The CDR3 nucleotides are TGTGCCAGCAGTTTTCAGGGATCTGGCTACACCTTC.

The chain recombines TRBV7-6 with TRBJ1-6, with a possible D match to TRBD1 (5 bases). CDR3 size: 15 residues. V lost 3 bases and J 4 bases, leaving 10 bases between the germline ends. Germline V gene data show CDR1 as SGHVS and CDR2 as FNYEAQ. The CDR3 region has the DNA TGTGCCAGCAGCTTGGGGGGAGAATATAATTCACCCCTCCACTTT. Protein: CASSLGGEYNSPLHF.

The CDR3 DNA is TGTGCCAGCAGCGTAGACGGGGATAGCAATCAGCCCCAGCATTTT. Amino acid sequence: CASSVDGDSNQPQHF. This chain uses TRBV9 with TRBJ1-5, with D uncertain. CDR3 length: 15 residues. Germline assignment: CDR1 SGDLS and CDR2 YYNGEE. The V end lost 0 bases, the J end lost 0 bases, and 7 bases lay between the germline ends.

The CDR3 spells CASSLSLAGANEQFF. For the CDR3, the DNA is TGCGCCAGCAGCTTGTCGCTAGCGGGGGCCAATGAGCAGTTCTTC. The chain employs TRBV5-1 and TRBJ2-1; 10 bases match TRBD2. The CDR3 spans 15 residues. The germline V gene has CDR1 SGHRS and CDR2 YFSETQ. J was trimmed by 6 bases and V by 1 base; bases with no gene match: 4.

V and J are TRBV5-1 and TRBJ2-1, with 13 bases matching TRBD2. J gave up 7 bases and V 5 bases, and 9 bases lay outside the gene matches. Germline CDR1 is SGHRS and CDR2 is YFSETQ. The CDR3 is 16 residues long. DNA for the CDR3: TGCGCCAGCAGTTTACTAGCGGGGGGGCCGGAGAATGAGCAGTTCTTC. This sequence encodes CASSLLAGGPENEQFF.

The V and J genes are TRBV19 and TRBJ1-5, with 8 bases identical to TRBD1. Germline trimming cut 0 bases from V and 11 bases from J; bases unmatched to any gene: 15. CDR1 is LNHDA, CDR2 SQIVND, per germline (reference sequence). The CDR3 extends over 17 amino acids. The CDR3 loop reads CASSIDSKTGDVRAQHF. The DNA for the CDR3 is TGTGCCAGTAGTATAGATTCGAAGACAGGGGACGTGAGGGCCCAGCATTTT. The full variable domain, its missing parts supplied by reference TRBV19 and TRBJ1-5, is DGGITQSPKYLFRKEGQNVTLSCEQNLNHDAMYWYRQDPGQGLRLIYYSQIVNDFQKGDIAEGYSVSREKKESFPLTVTSAQKNPTAFYLCASSIDSKTGDVRAQHFGDGTRLSIL.

CDR3 residues: CASSYWTGQGANEQFF. The DNA for the CDR3 is TGTGCCAGCAGTTACTGGACGGGACAGGGGGCCAATGAGCAGTTCTTC. The V and J genes are TRBV3-1 (or the pseudogene TRBV3-2) and TRBJ2-1; 12 bases are a match to TRBD1. Germline loops: CDR1 LGHDT, CDR2 YNNKEL (reference sequence). The CDR3 extends over 16 amino acids. V was clipped by 6 bases and J by 6 bases; unmatched bases: 9.

The rearrangement uses TRBV5-8 and TRBJ2-2; 7 bases agree with TRBD1. V shed 0 bases, J shed 2 bases, and the junction held 7 bases outside the gene matches. The CDR3 consists of 17 residues. Germline V CDR1 and CDR2: SGHTS, YDEGEE. For the CDR3, the DNA is TGTGCCAGCAGCTTGGCGTTTGGGACAGAAAACACCGGGGAGCTGTTTTTT. It encodes CASSLAFGTENTGELFF.

V and J are TRBV11-2 and TRBJ2-4; 13 bases map to TRBD2. This CDR3 region has 18 residues. CDR1 and CDR2 (germline): SGHAT, FQNNGV. Trimming took 3 bases from V and 2 from J; bases not matched to a gene: 7. The CDR3 DNA follows: TGTGCCAGCAGCTTGCTTGGACTAGCGGGAGAGACCAAAAACATTCAGTACTTC. It codes for CASSLLGLAGETKNIQYF. Complete variable domain (other parts from reference TRBV11-2 and TRBJ2-4): EAGVAQSPRYKIIEKRQSVAFWCNPISGHATLYWYQQILGQGPKLLIQFQNNGVVDDSQLPKDRFSAERLKGVDSTLKIQPAKLEDSAVYLCASSLLGLAGETKNIQYFGAGTRLSVL.

V and J are TRBV2 and TRBJ1-2; 8 bases are a match to TRBD1. The germline CDR1 and CDR2 sequences are SNHLY and FYNNEI. CDR3 size: 14 residues. Trimming removed 2 bases from V and 3 bases from J; junction bases left unmatched: 2. CDR3: CASSETGGHYGYTF. Written as DNA, the CDR3 is TGTGCCAGCAGTGAAACAGGGGGTCACTATGGCTACACCTTC.

V is TRBV19 and J is TRBJ1-5, with D maybe TRBD1 (6 bases). The V gene lost 0 bases and the J gene lost 8 bases, with 11 bases spanning the gap. The CDR3 covers 14 residues. Germline V lookup: CDR1 LNHDA, CDR2 SQIVND (reference sequence). The CDR3 reads CASSIEQGIKPQHF. CDR3 DNA: TGTGCCAGTAGTATAGAACAGGGTATCAAGCCCCAGCATTTT.

This clone was detected ten times or more. The gene calls are TRBV18 and TRBJ1-2; a weak D match, TRBD1 (5 bases). Germline assignment: CDR1 KGHSH and CDR2 LQKENI. The V end lost 2 bases, the J end lost 4 bases, and 5 bases lay between the germline ends. This CDR3 spans 12 amino acids. As DNA, the CDR3 is TGTGCCAGCTCACCAGACAGCTATGGCTACACCTTC. Its protein is CASSPDSYGYTF.

V usage is TRBV21-1 and J usage is TRBJ1-1. TRBV21-1 is classified as a pseudogene. The CDR3 has 14 residues. CDR3 in DNA: TGTGCCAGCAGCAGAAGGCTGGGAGGCACTGAAGCTTTCTTT. Translated: CASSRRLGGTEAFF.

CDR3 sequence (DNA): TGTGCCAGCAGCCTGGGGAGGACTGAAGCTTTCTTT. Protein product: CASSLGRTEAFF. The chain recombines TRBV5-6 with TRBJ1-1, with D hard to call. With 4 bases removed from V and 5 bases from J, the gap between germline ends came to 9 bases. Germline loops: CDR1 SGHDT, CDR2 YYEEEE. The CDR3 is 12 amino acids.